The sequence of this TCR beta chain was determined in a study of blood T cell repertoires in COVID-19. At the level of the study: The United States, Italy and Spain provided the acute and convalescent COVID-19 samples.

Germline CDR1 and CDR2: MNHEY and SVGAGI. The CDR3 contains 13 residues. V shed 6 bases and J shed 6 bases, with 12 bases lying between them. Authors' analysis steps: Counts of nucleated cells, estimated from reference gene primer amplification, were obtained. Only in-frame clones appear in the TCRdb table, and some are missing; sequencing was by immunoSEQ multiplex PCR. D and trimming come from the DNA, and the V and J calls and clone size come from that table. The sample contains over 600,000 clones, 75% to 90% of which appear only once. The sample consisted of peripheral blood. This receptor was obtained from a woman aged 18-29 years with acute or convalescent COVID-19. The gene calls are TRBV6-5 and TRBJ1-5; D remains ambiguous. The CDR3 region is CASSTLIGQPQHF. CDR3 bases: TGTGCCAGCAGCACCTTGATCGGTCAGCCCCAGCATTTT.